These 8 T cell receptor beta chains share one sample of origin, sequenced in a study of blood T cell repertoires in COVID-19. Only in-frame clones appear in the TCRdb table, and some are missing; sequencing was by immunoSEQ multiplex PCR. Of about 160,000 clones in the sample, around four fifths are singletons; the top ten hold less than 4.5%. Sequences were obtained from peripheral blood. The receptor source for this set is an elderly woman with acute or convalescent COVID-19.

This chain joins TRBV6-5 and TRBJ1-1, with 7 bases fitting TRBD1. The CDR3 contains 14 residues. Germline CDR1 MNHEY, CDR2 SVGAGI. The V gene end was trimmed by 9 bases and the J gene end by 0 bases; junction bases not matched to a gene: 7. The chain's CDR3 is CASLKGAVNTEAFF. In DNA form, the CDR3 reads TGTGCCAGTCTGAAGGGGGCTGTGAACACTGAAGCTTTCTTT.

For the CDR3, the DNA is TGCGCCAGCAGCTTGGGGACTAGCGGGAGGGCAGATACGCAGTATTTT. It specifies CASSLGTSGRADTQYF. This chain connects TRBV5-1 to TRBJ2-3; 15 bases are a match to TRBD2. From germline, CDR1 is SGHRS and CDR2 YFSETQ. J gave up 4 bases and V 0 bases, and 0 bases lay outside the gene matches. This CDR3 region has 16 residues.

This chain links TRBV9 with TRBJ2-3, with D perhaps TRBD2 (6 bases). Germline V lookup: CDR1 SGDLS, CDR2 YYNGEE. CDR3 length: 13 amino acids. Trimming stripped 4 bases from V and 1 base from J, with 7 bases between. CDR3 in DNA: TGTGCCAGCAGCCCGGGGGGCACAGATACGCAGTATTTT. Protein: CASSPGGTDTQYF.

The genes are TRBV7-2 and TRBJ2-1, with 7 bases fitting TRBD2. Germline-derived CDR1 and CDR2 are SGHTA and FQGNSA. The ends lost 5 bases at V and 6 bases at J; junction bases unmatched: 13. CDR3 length: 16 amino acids. CDR3 coding DNA: TGTGCCAGCAGCCCACATGGCGTTGGGAGGGGCAATGAGCAGTTCTTC. Translated, it gives CASSPHGVGRGNEQFF.

This chain links TRBV6-5 with TRBJ2-7; TRBD2 matches 12 bases. Germline loops: CDR1 MNHEY, CDR2 SVGAGI. This CDR3 is built from 14 residues. V was pared by 5 bases and J by 3 bases, with 2 bases of the junction left unmatched. In DNA form, the CDR3 reads TGTGCCAGCAGTCTAGCGGGAGGGCGCTACGAGCAGTACTTC. Residues: CASSLAGGRYEQYF.

The CDR3 region is CASSQVRGSTTDTQYF. The CDR3 DNA follows: TGTGCCAGCAGCCAAGTACGCGGCTCCACCACAGATACGCAGTATTTT. This chain uses TRBV3-1 (or the pseudogene TRBV3-2) with TRBJ2-3, with unresolved D. Trimming stripped 1 base from V and 2 bases from J, with 13 bases between. The CDR3 is 16 amino acids. Per germline, CDR1 LGHDT and CDR2 YNNKEL (reference sequence).

J is TRBJ2-5 and V is TRBV2; D is undetermined. CDR1 is SNHLY and CDR2 is FYNNEI in the germline V gene. V was shortened by 7 bases and J by 1 base, with 13 bases between the two germline ends. The CDR3 spans 14 residues. The CDR3: CASMRPRSQETQYF. In DNA form, the CDR3 reads TGTGCCAGCATGCGTCCCCGGTCCCAAGAGACCCAGTACTTC.

The V call is TRBV3-1 (or the pseudogene TRBV3-2), the J call TRBJ2-5; TRBD1 matches at 7 bases. Looked up from germline, CDR1 is LGHDT and CDR2 is YNNKEL (reference sequence). CDR3 length: 15 amino acids. V dropped 3 bases and J dropped 3; count of bases not matched to a gene: 7. In DNA, the CDR3 is TGTGCCAGCAGCCAGACGGGACAGATAAAAGAGACCCAGTACTTC. It translates to CASSQTGQIKETQYF.